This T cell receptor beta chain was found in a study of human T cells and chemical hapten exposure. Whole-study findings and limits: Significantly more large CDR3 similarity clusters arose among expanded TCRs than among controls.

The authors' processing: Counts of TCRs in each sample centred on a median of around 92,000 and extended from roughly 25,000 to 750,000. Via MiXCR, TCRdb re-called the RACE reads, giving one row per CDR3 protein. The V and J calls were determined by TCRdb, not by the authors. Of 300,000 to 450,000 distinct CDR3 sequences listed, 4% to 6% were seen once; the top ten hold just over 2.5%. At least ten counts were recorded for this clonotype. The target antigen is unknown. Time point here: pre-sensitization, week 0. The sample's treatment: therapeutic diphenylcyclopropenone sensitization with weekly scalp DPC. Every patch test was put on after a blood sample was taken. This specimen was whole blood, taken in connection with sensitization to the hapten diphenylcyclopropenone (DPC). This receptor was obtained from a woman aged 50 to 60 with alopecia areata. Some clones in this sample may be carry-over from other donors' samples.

In DNA, the CDR3 is TGTGCCAGCAGTCCACCTGGGACTAGCCTCTACAATGAGCAGTTCTTC. Protein: CASSPPGTSLYNEQFF. The chain carries TRBV12-3 or TRBV12-4 and TRBJ2-1; 9 nucleotides align to TRBD2. CDR3 size: 16 residues. Unmatched junction bases numbered 8, after V lost 5 bases and J lost 3 bases.